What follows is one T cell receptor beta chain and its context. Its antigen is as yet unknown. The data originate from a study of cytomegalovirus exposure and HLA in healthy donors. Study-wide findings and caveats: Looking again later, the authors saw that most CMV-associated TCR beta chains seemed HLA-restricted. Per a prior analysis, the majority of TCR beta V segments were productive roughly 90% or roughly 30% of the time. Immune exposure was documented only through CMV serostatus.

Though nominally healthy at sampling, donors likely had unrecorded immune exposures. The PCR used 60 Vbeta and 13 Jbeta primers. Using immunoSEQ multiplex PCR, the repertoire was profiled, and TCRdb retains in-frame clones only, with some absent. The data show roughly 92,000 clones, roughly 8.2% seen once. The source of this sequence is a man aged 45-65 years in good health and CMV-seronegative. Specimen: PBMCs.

For the CDR3, the DNA is TGTGCCAGCAGTGTGAGGGGGAGCGGGAGGTCCACAGATACGCAGTATTTT. It translates to CASSVRGSGRSTDTQYF. The chain has TRBV6-1 and TRBJ2-3, with 9 nucleotides matching TRBD2. There are 17 residues in the CDR3. V lost 4 bases to trimming and J lost 2 bases; unmatched junction nucleotides: 10. Germline values: CDR1 MNHNS, CDR2 SASEGT.